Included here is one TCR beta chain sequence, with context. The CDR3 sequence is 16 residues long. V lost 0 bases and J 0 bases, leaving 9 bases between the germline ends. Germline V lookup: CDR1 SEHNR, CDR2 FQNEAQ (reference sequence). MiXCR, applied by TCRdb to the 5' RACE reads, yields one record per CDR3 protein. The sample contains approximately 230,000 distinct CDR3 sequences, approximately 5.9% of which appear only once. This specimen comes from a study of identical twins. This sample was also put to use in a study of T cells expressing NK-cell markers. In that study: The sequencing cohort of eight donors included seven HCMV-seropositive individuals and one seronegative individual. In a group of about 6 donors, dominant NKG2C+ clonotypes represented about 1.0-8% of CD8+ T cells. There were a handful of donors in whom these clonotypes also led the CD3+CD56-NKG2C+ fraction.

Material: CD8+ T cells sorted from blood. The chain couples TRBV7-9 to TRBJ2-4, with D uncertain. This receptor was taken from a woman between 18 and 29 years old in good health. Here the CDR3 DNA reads TGTGCCAGCAGCTTAGCGCTCGGCCTAGCCAAAAACATTCAGTACTTC. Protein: CASSLALGLAKNIQYF.